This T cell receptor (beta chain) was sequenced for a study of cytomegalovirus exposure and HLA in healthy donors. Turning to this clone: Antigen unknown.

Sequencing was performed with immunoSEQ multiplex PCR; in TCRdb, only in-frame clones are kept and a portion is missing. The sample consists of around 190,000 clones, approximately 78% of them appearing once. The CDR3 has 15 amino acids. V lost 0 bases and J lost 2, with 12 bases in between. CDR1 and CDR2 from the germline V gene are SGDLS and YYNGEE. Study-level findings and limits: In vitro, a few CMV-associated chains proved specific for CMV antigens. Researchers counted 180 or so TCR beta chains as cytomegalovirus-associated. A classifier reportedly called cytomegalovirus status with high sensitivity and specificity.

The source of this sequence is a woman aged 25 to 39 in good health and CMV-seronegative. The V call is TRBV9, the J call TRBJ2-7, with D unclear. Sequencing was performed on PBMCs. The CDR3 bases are TGTGCCAGCAGCGTAGCCCCTGGGCAGGCCTACGAGCAGTACTTC. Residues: CASSVAPGQAYEQYF.